A single sample is the source of the 18 T cell receptor beta chains below, sequenced in a study of T cells in Graves' hyperthyroidism and ophthalmopathy. Amplification of TCR beta CDR3 regions used RNA as the template. In the first-round RT-PCR of the TCR CDR3, the HTBI primer set was used. One entry per CDR3 protein, called by TCRdb with MiXCR from the multiplex PCR reads. The sample has approximately 640,000 distinct CDR3 sequences; roughly 17% are singletons. The sequencing sample was made of blood. These receptors were taken from a man aged 50 to 60 with Graves' hyperthyroidism.

The rearrangement joins TRBV20-1 to TRBJ1-4; TRBD1 might be the D (6 bases). Germline loops: CDR1 DFQATT, CDR2 SNEGSKA (reference sequence). The CDR3 runs to 15 residues. Trimming shortened V by 8 bases and J by 6 bases, and 22 bases separated the two germline ends. As DNA, the CDR3 is TGCAGTTTCCGGAAGGGGGGAGGTTTGGATGAAAAACTGTTTTTT. This encodes CSFRKGGGLDEKLFF.

At least ten counts were recorded for this clonotype. The chain employs TRBV12-3 or TRBV12-4 and TRBJ2-1; D might be TRBD2 (5 bases). The CDR3 spans 15 residues. The ends were cut back, 3 bases at V and 2 bases at J, with 11 bases in the middle. CDR3 protein: CASSFGLEAYNEQFF. CDR3 bases: TGTGCCAGCAGTTTCGGGCTGGAGGCCTACAATGAGCAGTTCTTC.

The V gene is TRBV3-1, the J gene TRBJ1-4, with D possibly being TRBD1 (6 bases). CDR1 and CDR2 (germline): LGHDT, YNNKEL (reference sequence). Trimming removed 1 base from V and 7 bases from J, with 10 bases in between. There are 14 residues in the CDR3. The CDR3 nucleotides read TGTGCCAGCAGCCAAGTCGCAGGGGTTGAAAAACTGTTTTTT. Protein: CASSQVAGVEKLFF.

This clonotype occurred a few times. This chain uses TRBV27 with TRBJ2-7; TRBD1 agrees at 9 bases. The CDR3 has 14 residues. Germline lookup yields CDR1 MNHEY and CDR2 SMNVEV (reference sequence). Losses at the gene ends were 3 bases for V and 5 bases for J; bases not matched to a gene: 5. The CDR3, as DNA: TGTGCCAGCAGTTTCCGGGACAGGGTCCACGAGCAGTACTTC. Translating it yields CASSFRDRVHEQYF.

This clonotype was observed at least ten times. The chain has TRBV6-1 and TRBJ1-2; a weak D match, TRBD1 (5 bases). Germline V gene data show CDR1 as MNHNS and CDR2 as SASEGT. The germline V and J ends were trimmed by 7 bases and 8 bases, with 14 bases remaining between them. CDR3 length: 12 residues. The DNA of the CDR3 is TGTGCCAGCACCTCAGGGAGGGGCGGCTACACCTTC. Translated, it gives CASTSGRGGYTF.

This clonotype was seen ten or more times. The chain links TRBV5-1 to TRBJ2-1, with TRBD1 matching over 9 bases. Germline V gene data show CDR1 as SGHRS and CDR2 as YFSETQ. CDR3 length: 15 residues. V dropped 3 bases and J dropped 4; count of bases not matched to a gene: 5. Here the CDR3 reads CASSSTGQGYNEQFF. The CDR3 DNA reads TGCGCCAGCAGCTCGACGGGACAGGGATACAATGAGCAGTTCTTC. Supplemented by reference TRBV5-1 and TRBJ2-1, the full variable domain reads KAGVTQTPRYLIKTRGQQVTLSCSPISGHRSVSWYQQTPGQGLQFLFEYFSETQRNKGNFPGRFSGRQFSNSRSEMNVSTLELGDSALYLCASSSTGQGYNEQFFGPGTRLTVL.

This clonotype was detected many times. The chain is built from TRBV12-3 or TRBV12-4 and TRBJ1-5; no definite D call. The germline V and J ends were trimmed by 4 bases and 3 bases, with 7 bases remaining between them. This CDR3 is built from 13 residues. CDR3 sequence: CASSSDANQPQHF. CDR3 DNA: TGTGCCAGCAGTTCGGACGCCAATCAGCCCCAGCATTTT.

V is TRBV5-1 and J is TRBJ2-1; 8 bases are shared with TRBD1. The germline CDR1 and CDR2 sequences are SGHRS and YFSETQ. The CDR3 length is 15 residues. The V segment lost 4 bases and the J segment 5 bases; nucleotides outside the gene matches: 8. The CDR3 loop is CASSAQGAVHNEQFF. The CDR3 DNA is TGCGCCAGCAGCGCTCAGGGGGCAGTCCACAATGAGCAGTTCTTC.

This clonotype was detected ten times or more. The chain employs TRBV12-3 or TRBV12-4 and TRBJ1-5; D might be TRBD1 (6 bases). V shed 11 bases and J shed 1 base, with 18 bases lying between them. The CDR3 covers 15 residues. The chain's CDR3 is CAHRATEGSNQPQHF. For the CDR3, the DNA is TGTGCCCACAGGGCTACCGAGGGAAGCAATCAGCCCCAGCATTTT.

This clonotype has more than one count but fewer than ten. This chain links TRBV20-1 with TRBJ2-2; D not resolved. The CDR3 spans 16 residues. Per the germline V gene, CDR1 is DFQATT and CDR2 is SNEGSKA (reference sequence). The V gene lost 5 bases and the J gene lost 0 bases, with 16 bases spanning the gap. The CDR3 here is CSAPQRAAANTGELFF. CDR3 coding DNA: TGCAGTGCTCCGCAACGGGCGGCCGCGAACACCGGGGAGCTGTTTTTT.

The chain recombines TRBV29-1 with TRBJ1-4, with D possibly TRBD1 on 6 matching bases. V lost 8 bases and J 4 bases, leaving 23 bases between the germline ends. There are 16 residues in the CDR3. Germline V gene sequence: CDR1 SQVTM, CDR2 ANQGSEA. The CDR3 DNA reads as TGCAGCACACAAGTCGGGACACGGCGGGTTAATGAAAAACTGTTTTTT. This encodes CSTQVGTRRVNEKLFF.

A remark on this clonotype: Just one base apart from a much larger clone, this may be a read error. The chain links TRBV20-1 to TRBJ2-7, with 12 bases identical to TRBD2. The CDR3 runs 15 residues. Per the germline V gene, CDR1 is DFQATT and CDR2 is SNEGSKA (reference sequence). The V segment lost 6 bases and the J segment 6 bases; nucleotides outside the gene matches: 12. The CDR3 is CSAERLAGVSLEQYF. DNA of the CDR3: TGCAGTGCGGAGAGACTAGCGGGAGTCTCTCTCGAGCAGTACTTC.

This clonotype was counted a few times. The chain uses TRBV18 and TRBJ2-7; 9 positions match TRBD2. CDR1 KGHSH and CDR2 LQKENI come from the germline V gene. With V trimmed by 3 bases and J by 7 bases, 7 bases remained unmatched. There are 14 residues in the CDR3. CDR3: CASSPNRLADEQYF. CDR3 in DNA: TGTGCCAGCTCACCCAACCGACTAGCGGATGAGCAGTACTTC.

In nucleotides, the CDR3 is TGTGCCAGTAGTATCCCGGGACGAATGAACACTGAAGCTTTCTTT. This encodes CASSIPGRMNTEAFF. The chain employs TRBV19 and TRBJ1-1, with D perhaps TRBD1 (5 bases). The CDR3 sequence is 15 residues long. The germline V gene has CDR1 LNHDA and CDR2 SQIVND (reference sequence). The ends were cut back, 3 bases at V and 0 bases at J, with 11 bases in the middle.

The sample holds many counts of this clonotype. This sequence joins TRBV6-1 and TRBJ2-2; D is possibly TRBD2 (5 bases). Germline V lookup: CDR1 MNHNS, CDR2 SASEGT. V was clipped by 6 bases and J by 6 bases, with 14 bases between them. The CDR3 is 14 residues long. DNA of the CDR3: TGTGCCAGCAGGAAGCAACTAGACCCCGGGGAGCTGTTTTTT. Residues: CASRKQLDPGELFF.

J is TRBJ2-2 and V is TRBV7-9, with 11 nucleotides matching TRBD2. The CDR3 extends over 17 amino acids. The V segment lost 5 bases and the J segment 4 bases; nucleotides outside the gene matches: 9. Per germline, CDR1 SEHNR and CDR2 FQNEAQ (reference sequence). The CDR3 sequence is CASSLPAGTSGTGELFF. The CDR3 coding sequence is TGTGCCAGCAGCCTACCGGCCGGGACTAGCGGCACCGGGGAGCTGTTTTTT.

In this sample, this clonotype turned up many times. This chain links TRBV6-1 with TRBJ2-7; 11 bases are a match to TRBD2. With 9 bases clipped from V and 3 bases from J, the junction kept 10 bases outside the gene matches. Germline assignment: CDR1 MNHNS and CDR2 SASEGT. The CDR3 loop spans 15 amino acids. CDR3 sequence (DNA): TGTGCCAGTTGCCCGGGACTAGCGGATTTCTACGAGCAGTACTTC. It encodes CASCPGLADFYEQYF.

This chain connects TRBV25-1 to TRBJ1-4, with no clear D. The V end lost 5 bases, the J end lost 5 bases, and 9 bases lay between the germline ends. The germline V gene has CDR1 MGHDK and CDR2 SYGVNS. The CDR3 has 13 residues. The CDR3 loop is CASSTRRNEKLFF. The CDR3 DNA reads as TGTGCCAGCAGTACTCGACGGAATGAAAAACTGTTTTTT.